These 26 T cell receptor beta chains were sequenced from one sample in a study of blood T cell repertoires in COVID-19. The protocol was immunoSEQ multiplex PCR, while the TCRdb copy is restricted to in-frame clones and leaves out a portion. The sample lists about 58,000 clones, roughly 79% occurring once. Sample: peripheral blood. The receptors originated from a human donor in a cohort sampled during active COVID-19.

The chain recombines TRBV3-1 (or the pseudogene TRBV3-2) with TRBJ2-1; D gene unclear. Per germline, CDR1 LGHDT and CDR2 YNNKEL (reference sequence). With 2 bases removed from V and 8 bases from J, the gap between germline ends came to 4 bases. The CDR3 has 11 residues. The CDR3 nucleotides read TGTGCCAGCAGCCAATGGCATGAGCAGTTCTTC. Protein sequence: CASSQWHEQFF.

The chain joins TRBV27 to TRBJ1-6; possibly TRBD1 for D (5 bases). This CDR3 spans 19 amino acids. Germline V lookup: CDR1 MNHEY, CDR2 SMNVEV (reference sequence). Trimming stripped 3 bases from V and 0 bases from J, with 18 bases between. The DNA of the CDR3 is TGTGCCAGCAGTTTGTCACAGGTGCCCGCGAGCTCCTATAATTCACCCCTCCACTTT. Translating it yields CASSLSQVPASSYNSPLHF.

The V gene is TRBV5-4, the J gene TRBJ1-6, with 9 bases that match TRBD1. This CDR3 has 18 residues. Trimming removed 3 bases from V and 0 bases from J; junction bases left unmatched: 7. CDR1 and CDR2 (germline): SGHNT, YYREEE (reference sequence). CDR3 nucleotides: TGTGCCAGCAGCTCTGGACAGGGGCGAAGCTCCTATAATTCACCCCTCCACTTT. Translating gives CASSSGQGRSSYNSPLHF.

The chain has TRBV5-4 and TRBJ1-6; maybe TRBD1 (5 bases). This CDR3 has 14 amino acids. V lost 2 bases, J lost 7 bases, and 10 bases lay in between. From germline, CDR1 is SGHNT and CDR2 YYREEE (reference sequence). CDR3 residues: CASSLWGSNSPLHF. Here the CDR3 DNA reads TGTGCCAGCAGCTTATGGGGCAGCAATTCACCCCTCCACTTT.

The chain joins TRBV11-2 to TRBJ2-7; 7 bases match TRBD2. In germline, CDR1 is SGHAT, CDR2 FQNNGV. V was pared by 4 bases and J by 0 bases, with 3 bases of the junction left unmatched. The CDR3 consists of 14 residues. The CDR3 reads CASSSSGNSYEQYF. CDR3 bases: TGTGCCAGCAGCTCGAGCGGGAACTCCTACGAGCAGTACTTC.

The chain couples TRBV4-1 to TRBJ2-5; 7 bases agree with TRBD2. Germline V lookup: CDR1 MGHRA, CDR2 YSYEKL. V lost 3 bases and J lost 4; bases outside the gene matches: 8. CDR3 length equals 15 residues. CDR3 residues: CASSQGERERETQYF. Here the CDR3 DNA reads TGCGCCAGCAGCCAGGGGGAGCGGGAAAGAGAGACCCAGTACTTC.

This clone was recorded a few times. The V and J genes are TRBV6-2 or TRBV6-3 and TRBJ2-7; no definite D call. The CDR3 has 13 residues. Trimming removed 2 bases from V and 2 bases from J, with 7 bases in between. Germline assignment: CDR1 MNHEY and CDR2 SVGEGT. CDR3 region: CASSYGLTYEQYF. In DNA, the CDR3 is TGTGCCAGCAGTTACGGGCTTACCTACGAGCAGTACTTC.

This chain's CDR3 is CASGLGGVSGNYEQFF. CDR3 nucleotide sequence: TGTGCTAGTGGTTTGGGTGGTGTTAGCGGGAACTATGAGCAGTTCTTC. V and J are TRBV12-5 and TRBJ2-1; 8 bases match TRBD2. Germline assignment: CDR1 LGHNT and CDR2 FRNRAP. The trim removed 1 base at V and 8 bases at J, leaving 10 bases unmatched. The CDR3 consists of 16 residues.

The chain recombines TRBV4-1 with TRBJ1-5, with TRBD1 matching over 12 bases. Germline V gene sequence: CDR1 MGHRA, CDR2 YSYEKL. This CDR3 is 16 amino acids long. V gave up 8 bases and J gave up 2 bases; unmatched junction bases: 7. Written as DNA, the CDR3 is TGCGCCAGCGGGACAGGGGGCGTTAGGGGCAATCAGCCCCAGCATTTT. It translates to CASGTGGVRGNQPQHF.

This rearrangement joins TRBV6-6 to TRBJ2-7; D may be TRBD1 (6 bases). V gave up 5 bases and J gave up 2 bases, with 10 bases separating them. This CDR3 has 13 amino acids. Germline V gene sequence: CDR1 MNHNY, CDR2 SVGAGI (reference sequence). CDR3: CASSRQATYEQYF. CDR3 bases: TGTGCCAGCAGTAGACAGGCCACCTACGAGCAGTACTTC.

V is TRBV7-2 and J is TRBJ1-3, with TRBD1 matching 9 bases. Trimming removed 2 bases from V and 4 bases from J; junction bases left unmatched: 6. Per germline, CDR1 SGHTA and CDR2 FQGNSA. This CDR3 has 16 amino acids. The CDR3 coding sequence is TGTGCCAGCAGCTTATTACAGGGGGCGACGGGAAACACCATATATTTT. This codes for CASSLLQGATGNTIYF.

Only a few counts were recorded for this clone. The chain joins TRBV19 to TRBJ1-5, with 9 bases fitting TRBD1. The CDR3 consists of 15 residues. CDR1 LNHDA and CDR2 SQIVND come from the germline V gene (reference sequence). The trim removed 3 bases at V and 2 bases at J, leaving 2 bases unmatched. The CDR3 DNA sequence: TGTGCCAGTAGTATGGGACAGGGAGGCAATCAGCCCCAGCATTTT. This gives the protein CASSMGQGGNQPQHF.

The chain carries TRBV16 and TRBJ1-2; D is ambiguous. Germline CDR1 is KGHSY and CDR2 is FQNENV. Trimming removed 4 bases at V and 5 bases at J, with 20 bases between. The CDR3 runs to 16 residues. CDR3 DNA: TGTGCCAGCAGCCTCCCCTCGGGCGGAACGGGATATGGCTACACCTTC. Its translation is CASSLPSGGTGYGYTF.

CDR3 in amino acids: CASSHGSRGEQYF. DNA of the CDR3: TGTGCCAGCAGCCATGGGTCTAGAGGCGAGCAGTACTTC. The chain is built from TRBV3-1 (or the pseudogene TRBV3-2) and TRBJ2-7; D is uncertain. This CDR3 region has 13 residues. Deletions cut 3 bases from V and 6 bases from J, with 12 bases between. The germline CDR1 and CDR2 sequences are LGHDT and YNNKEL (reference sequence).

The CDR3, as DNA: TGTGCCAGCAGCCGTACAGGGGTCGAGCAGTACTTC. Its protein product is CASSRTGVEQYF. The chain uses TRBV7-2 and TRBJ2-7; TRBD1 matches 7 bases. CDR3 length: 12 residues. V lost 5 bases and J lost 6; bases outside the gene matches: 4. The germline V gene has CDR1 SGHTA and CDR2 FQGNSA. The full variable domain, rest sourced from reference TRBV7-2 and TRBJ2-7, is GAGVSQSPSNKVTEKGKDVELRCDPISGHTALYWYRQSLGQGLEFLIYFQGNSAPDKSGLPSDRFSAERTGGSVSTLTIQRTQQEDSAVYLCASSRTGVEQYFGPGTRLTVT.

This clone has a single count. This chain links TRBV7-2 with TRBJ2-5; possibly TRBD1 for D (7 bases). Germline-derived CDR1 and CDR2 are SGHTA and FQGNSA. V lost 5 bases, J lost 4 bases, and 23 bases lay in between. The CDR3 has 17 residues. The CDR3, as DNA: TGTGCCAGCAGCACATTCCCCAGGGGGGATTTGGGAGAGACCCAGTACTTC. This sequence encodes CASSTFPRGDLGETQYF.

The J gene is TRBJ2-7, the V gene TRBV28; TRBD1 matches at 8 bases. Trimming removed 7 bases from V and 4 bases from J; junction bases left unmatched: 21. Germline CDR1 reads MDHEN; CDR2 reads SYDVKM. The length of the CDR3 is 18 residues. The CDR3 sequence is CASKFPPATGDEPYEQYF. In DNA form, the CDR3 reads TGTGCCAGCAAGTTCCCCCCCGCGACAGGGGACGAACCTTACGAGCAGTACTTC.

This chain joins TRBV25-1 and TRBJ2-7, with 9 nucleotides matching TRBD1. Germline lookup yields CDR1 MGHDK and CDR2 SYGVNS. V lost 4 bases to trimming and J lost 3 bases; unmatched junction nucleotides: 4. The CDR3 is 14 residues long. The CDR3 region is CASSARDRDYEQYF. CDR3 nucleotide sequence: TGTGCCAGCAGTGCCCGGGACAGGGACTACGAGCAGTACTTC.

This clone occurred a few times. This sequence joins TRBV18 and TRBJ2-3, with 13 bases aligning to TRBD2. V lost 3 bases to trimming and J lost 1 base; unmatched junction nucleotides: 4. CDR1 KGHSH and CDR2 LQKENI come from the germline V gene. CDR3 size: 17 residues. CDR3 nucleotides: TGTGCCAGCTCACCCGGGACTAGCGGGGACGGCACAGATACGCAGTATTTT. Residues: CASSPGTSGDGTDTQYF.

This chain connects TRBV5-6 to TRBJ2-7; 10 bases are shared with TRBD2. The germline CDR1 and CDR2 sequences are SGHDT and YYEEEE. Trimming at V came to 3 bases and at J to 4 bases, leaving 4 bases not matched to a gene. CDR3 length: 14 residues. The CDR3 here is CASSSLLAGYEQYF. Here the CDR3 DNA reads TGTGCCAGCAGCTCTTTACTAGCGGGGTACGAGCAGTACTTC.

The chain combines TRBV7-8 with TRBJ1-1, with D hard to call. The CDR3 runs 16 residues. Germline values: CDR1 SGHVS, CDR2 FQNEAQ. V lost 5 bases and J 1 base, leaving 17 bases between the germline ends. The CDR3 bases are TGTGCCAGCAGCCTACAAACTCCCCGGGGGAACACTGAAGCTTTCTTT. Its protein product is CASSLQTPRGNTEAFF. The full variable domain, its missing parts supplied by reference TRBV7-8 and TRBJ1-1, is GAGVSQSPRYKVAKRGQDVALRCDPISGHVSLFWYQQALGQGPEFLTYFQNEAQLDKSGLPSDRFFAERPEGSVSTLKIQRTQQEDSAVYLCASSLQTPRGNTEAFFGQGTRLTVV.

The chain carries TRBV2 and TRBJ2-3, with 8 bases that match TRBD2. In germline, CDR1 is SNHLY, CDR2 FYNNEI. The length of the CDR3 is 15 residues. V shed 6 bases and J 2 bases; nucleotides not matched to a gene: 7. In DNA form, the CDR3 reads TGTGCCAGCAGGATCACTAGCGGCATCACAGATACGCAGTATTTT. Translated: CASRITSGITDTQYF.

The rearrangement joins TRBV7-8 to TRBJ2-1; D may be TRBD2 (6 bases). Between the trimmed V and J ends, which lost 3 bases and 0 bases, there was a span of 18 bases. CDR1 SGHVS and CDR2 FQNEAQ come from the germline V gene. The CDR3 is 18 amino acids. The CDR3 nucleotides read TGTGCCAGCAGCTTTTCGCCCCGGGGGAAGAGCTCCTACAATGAGCAGTTCTTC. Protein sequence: CASSFSPRGKSSYNEQFF. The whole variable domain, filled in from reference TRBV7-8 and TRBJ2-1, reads GAGVSQSPRYKVAKRGQDVALRCDPISGHVSLFWYQQALGQGPEFLTYFQNEAQLDKSGLPSDRFFAERPEGSVSTLKIQRTQQEDSAVYLCASSFSPRGKSSYNEQFFGPGTRLTVL.

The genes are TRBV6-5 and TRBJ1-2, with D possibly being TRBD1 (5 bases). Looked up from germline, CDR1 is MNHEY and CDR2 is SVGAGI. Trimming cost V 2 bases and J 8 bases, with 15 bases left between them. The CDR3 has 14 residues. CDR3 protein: CASSYLRQGGGYTF. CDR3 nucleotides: TGTGCCAGCAGTTACCTTAGGCAGGGCGGCGGCTACACCTTC.

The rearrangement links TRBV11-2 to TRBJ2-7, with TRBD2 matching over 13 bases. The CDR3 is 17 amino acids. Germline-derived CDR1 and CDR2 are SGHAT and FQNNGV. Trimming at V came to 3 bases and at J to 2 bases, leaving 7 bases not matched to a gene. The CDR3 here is CASSLGLAGMEAYEQYF. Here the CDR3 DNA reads TGTGCCAGCAGCTTGGGACTAGCGGGGATGGAGGCCTACGAGCAGTACTTC.

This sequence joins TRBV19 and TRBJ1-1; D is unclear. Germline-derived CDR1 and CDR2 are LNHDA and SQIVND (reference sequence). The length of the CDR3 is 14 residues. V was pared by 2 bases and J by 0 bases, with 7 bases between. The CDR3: CASSIRDLNTEAFF. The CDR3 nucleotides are TGTGCCAGTAGTATACGGGATTTGAACACTGAAGCTTTCTTT.